Below are 31 T cell receptor beta chains sequenced from a single sample in a study of metastatic and nonmetastatic thyroid tumors. MiXCR re-clonotyped the PCR reads for TCRdb. The sample holds approximately 29,000 clones, approximately 31% seen once. All patients were treatment-naive before thyroid surgery. Sequencing was performed on blood. These receptors were taken from a female donor with papillary thyroid cancer or a benign thyroid nodule (not recorded which). Some clones in this sample may be carry-over from other donors' samples.

This CDR3 reads CASSTRANTEAFF. CDR3 in DNA: TGTGCCAGCAGTACCAGGGCGAACACTGAAGCTTTCTTT. The chain couples TRBV6-1 to TRBJ1-1, with TRBD1 as a possible D gene (5 bases). This CDR3 is built from 13 residues. V was shortened by 5 bases and J by 1 base, with 8 bases between the two germline ends. CDR1 is MNHNS, CDR2 SASEGT, per germline.

V gene TRBV6-9 combines with J gene TRBJ2-1; no clear D gene. Germline V CDR1 and CDR2: MNHGY, SVAAGI. V lost 4 bases, J lost 7 bases, and 5 bases lay in between. The CDR3 is 11 amino acids. This CDR3 is CASSSRNEQFF. The CDR3 region has the DNA TGTGCCAGCAGTTCGCGGAATGAGCAGTTCTTC.

This clone occurred many times. The CDR3 DNA reads as TGTGCCAGCAGCTTAGCCGCGGGAATGACAGATACGCAGTATTTT. This encodes CASSLAAGMTDTQYF. The chain employs TRBV11-1 and TRBJ2-3; D might be TRBD2 (6 bases). The germline V gene has CDR1 SGHAT and CDR2 FQDESV (reference sequence). CDR3 length equals 15 residues. V dropped 0 bases and J dropped 3 bases, with 10 bases sitting between them.

Notes on this clone: Sequence at one end of the junction differs from germline and may be a read error. V and J are TRBV7-9 and TRBJ2-5; the D gene is possibly TRBD2 (6 bases). CDR3 length equals 14 residues. The germline CDR1 and CDR2 sequences are SEHNR and FQNEAQ (reference sequence). The CDR3 DNA follows: TGTGCCAGCAGGTTAGTAGCGGTGAAAGAGATCCAGTACTTC. This codes for CASRLVAVKEIQYF. The complete variable domain, with remaining parts taken from reference TRBV7-9 and TRBJ2-5, reads DTGVSQNPRHKITKRGQNVTFRCDPISEHNRLYWYRQTLGQGPEFLTYFQNEAQLEKSRLLSDRFSAERPKGSFSTLEIQRTEQGDSAMYLCASRLVAVKEIQYFGPGTRLLVL.

In this sample, this clone turned up many times. This chain uses TRBV11-1 with TRBJ2-3; perhaps TRBD1 as D (7 bases). The germline V and J ends were trimmed by 3 bases and 4 bases, with 11 bases remaining between them. CDR3 length: 14 residues. Germline V gene data show CDR1 as SGHAT and CDR2 as FQDESV (reference sequence). The CDR3 DNA sequence: TGTGCCAGCAGCTTCCGCAGGGGGGCAGATACGCAGTATTTT. Residues: CASSFRRGADTQYF.

A few counts support this clone. The chain couples TRBV6-1 to TRBJ1-2; no reliable D call. The CDR3 extends over 12 amino acids. The germline CDR1 and CDR2 sequences are MNHNS and SASEGT. V lost 11 bases and J 8 bases, leaving 18 bases between the germline ends. The CDR3 loop is CAAARRVEGYTF. The CDR3 bases are TGTGCCGCCGCCAGGCGGGTAGAGGGCTACACCTTC.

This clone was seen a single time. This CDR3 reads CSARVTGDYGYTF. CDR3 DNA: TGCAGTGCTCGAGTTACAGGCGACTATGGCTACACCTTC. V is TRBV20-1 and J is TRBJ1-2; weak D call: TRBD1 (5 bases). Trimming pared 5 bases from V and 3 bases from J, leaving 13 bases between. Per germline, CDR1 DFQATT and CDR2 SNEGSKA (reference sequence). The CDR3 covers 13 residues.

This clone was picked up many times. This rearrangement joins TRBV19 to TRBJ2-1; D is unresolved. CDR3 size: 14 residues. CDR1 and CDR2 from the germline V gene are LNHDA and SQIVND (reference sequence). V shed 6 bases and J shed 4 bases, with 13 bases lying between them. The CDR3 reads CASSLRTGYNEQFF. The DNA for the CDR3 is TGTGCCAGTAGCCTCCGGACGGGTTACAATGAGCAGTTCTTC.

V usage is TRBV28 and J usage is TRBJ1-1, with D unresolved. V was clipped by 6 bases and J by 14 bases, with 19 bases between them. There are 12 residues in the CDR3. Germline CDR1 and CDR2: MDHEN and SYDVKM. The CDR3 region is CASRLEPRGAFF. The CDR3 nucleotides are TGTGCCAGCAGACTAGAACCTAGAGGCGCGTTCTTT.

Concerning this clone: Relative to the germline gene, one junction end is altered; a read error may explain this. This chain links TRBV11-2 with TRBJ2-2; D might be TRBD1 (5 bases). Looked up from germline, CDR1 is SGHAT and CDR2 is FQNNGV. The CDR3 has 16 amino acids. The CDR3 is CASILDLAGITGELFF. The CDR3 DNA reads as TGTGCCAGCATCTTAGATCTGGCAGGGATAACCGGGGAGCTGTTTTTT.

This clone occurred many times. V is TRBV6-4 and J is TRBJ1-5, with D possibly matching TRBD1 (5 bases). Per germline, CDR1 MRHNA and CDR2 SNTAGT. The CDR3 is 13 amino acids. Trimming stripped 3 bases from V and 4 bases from J, with 7 bases between. The CDR3 reads CASSERTNQPQHF. As DNA, the CDR3 is TGTGCCAGCAGTGAACGGACAAATCAGCCCCAGCATTTT.

This clone was detected many times. This chain uses TRBV28 with TRBJ1-1, with 7 bases fitting TRBD1. With V trimmed by 3 bases and J by 5 bases, 18 bases remained unmatched. The V gene's germline CDR1 is MDHEN and CDR2 SYDVKM. The CDR3 spans 18 residues. CDR3 sequence (DNA): TGTGCCAGCAGTTTCATTTCTGTACAGGGGCTTTCGGGGACTGAAGCTTTCTTT. Translated, it gives CASSFISVQGLSGTEAFF.

This clone was observed many times. The chain combines TRBV28 with TRBJ1-2, with D possibly being TRBD1 (5 bases). V was cut by 8 bases and J by 3 bases, with 13 bases left in between. Germline-derived CDR1 and CDR2 are MDHEN and SYDVKM. The CDR3 sequence is 13 residues long. CDR3 residues: CASLPGTYYGYTF. CDR3 nucleotides: TGTGCCAGCCTTCCCGGGACTTACTATGGCTACACCTTC.

This clone was observed at least ten times. The CDR3 is CASTPEAGNEQFF. Written as DNA, the CDR3 is TGTGCCAGCACCCCGGAGGCCGGCAATGAGCAGTTCTTC. V usage is TRBV5-5 and J usage is TRBJ2-1; maybe TRBD2 (5 bases). Trimming left V 6 bases short and J 6 bases short, with 13 bases between. Germline V gene sequence: CDR1 SGHKS, CDR2 YYEKEE (reference sequence). The CDR3 is made up of 13 amino acids.

With regard to this clone: Sequence at one end of the junction differs from germline and may be a read error. The DNA for the CDR3 is TGTGCCAGCATCCAAGGAATCGAGGGGGGCTACACCGGGGAGCTGTTTTTT. Residues: CASIQGIEGGYTGELFF. This rearrangement joins TRBV14 to TRBJ2-2; D possibly matches TRBD1 or TRBD2 (6 bases each). CDR1 is SGHDN, CDR2 FVKESK, per germline. The CDR3 extends over 17 amino acids. The full variable domain, rest sourced from reference TRBV14 and TRBJ2-2, is EAGVTQFPSHSVIEKGQTVTLRCDPISGHDNLYWYRRVMGKEIKFLLHFVKESKQDESGMPNNRFLAERTGGTYSTLKVQPAELEDSGVYFCASIQGIEGGYTGELFFGEGSRLTVL.

Turning to this clone: At one boundary the junction diverges from the germline segment, which might be a read error. The rearrangement links TRBV5-6 to TRBJ2-3, with D perhaps being TRBD1 or TRBD2 (6 bases each). CDR3 length: 16 residues. CDR1 is SGHDT and CDR2 is YYEEEE in the germline V gene. In DNA, the CDR3 is TGTGTCAGCAGCTTGAAACGGGGGCTCTTCACAGATACGCAATATTTT. Translation: CVSSLKRGLFTDTQYF.

This clone showed up many times. The chain carries TRBV9 and TRBJ2-1; either TRBD1 or TRBD2 may fit D (5 bases each). Germline V gene data show CDR1 as SGDLS and CDR2 as YYNGEE. The germline V and J ends were trimmed by 3 bases and 8 bases, with 15 bases remaining between them. The CDR3 totals 14 residues. The CDR3 is CASSAGARVDEQFF. The CDR3 DNA follows: TGTGCCAGCAGCGCCGGGGCCCGGGTGGATGAGCAGTTCTTC.

This clone was detected ten times or more. The chain has TRBV5-1 and TRBJ2-1; the D gene could be TRBD1 or TRBD2 (9 bases each). V gave up 4 bases and J gave up 10 bases, with 21 bases separating them. Germline V gene data show CDR1 as SGHRS and CDR2 as YFSETQ. This CDR3 is built from 15 residues. The CDR3 spells CASSVTGGAGGEQFF. The CDR3 region has the DNA TGCGCCAGCAGCGTTACAGGGGGCGCGGGAGGGGAGCAGTTCTTC.

There are many counts of this clone. No conserved phenylalanine or tryptophan ends this CDR3, so it is likely a read error. The chain joins TRBV27 to TRBJ2-1; 8 bases line up with TRBD2. V lost 1 base, J lost 5 bases, and 4 bases stayed unmatched. The CDR3 consists of 15 residues. From germline, CDR1 is MNHEY and CDR2 SMNVEV (reference sequence). CDR3 region: CASSLLGLGNNEQFL. Here the CDR3 DNA reads TGTGCCAGCAGTTTATTGGGACTAGGGAACAATGAGCAGTTCCTC.

In its sample, this clone was seen a few times. Here the CDR3 reads CASIHKGAWYEQYF. CDR3 nucleotides: TGTGCCAGCATCCACAAGGGGGCATGGTACGAGCAGTACTTC. This chain connects TRBV2 to TRBJ2-7; 7 positions agree with TRBD1. This CDR3 has 14 residues. Germline values: CDR1 SNHLY, CDR2 FYNNEI. V was pared by 7 bases and J by 4 bases, with 10 bases of the junction left unmatched.

A note on this clone: The junction and the germline gene differ at one end; a read error may be behind it. CDR3 bases: TGCAGTGCTTTGCGGGACTCTCACGATCAGTACTTC. Protein product: CSALRDSHDQYF. V gene TRBV20-1 combines with J gene TRBJ2-7, with D possibly being TRBD2 (6 bases). This CDR3 region has 12 residues. Looked up from germline, CDR1 is DFQATT and CDR2 is SNEGSKA (reference sequence).

The V gene is TRBV2, the J gene TRBJ2-5; D unclear. This CDR3 region has 11 residues. The V end lost 6 bases, the J end lost 2 bases, and 4 bases lay between the germline ends. Germline V gene sequence: CDR1 SNHLY, CDR2 FYNNEI. The CDR3 protein is CASRAQETQYF. CDR3 in DNA: TGTGCCAGCAGGGCTCAAGAGACCCAGTACTTC.

The rearrangement links TRBV6-1 to TRBJ1-1; D uncertain. V shed 8 bases and J shed 2 bases, with 12 bases lying between them. Germline V gene data show CDR1 as MNHNS and CDR2 as SASEGT. CDR3 length: 13 residues. CDR3: CASAREINTEAFF. As DNA, the CDR3 is TGTGCCAGCGCAAGGGAGATTAACACTGAAGCTTTCTTT.

The chain links TRBV30 to TRBJ1-4; 7 nucleotides align to TRBD1. Germline V gene lookup returns CDR1 GTSNPN and CDR2 SVGIG (reference sequence). CDR3 length: 12 residues. The CDR3 DNA reads TGTGCTCGGGACAGCAGGGGAGAAAAACTGTTTTTT. Protein product: CARDSRGEKLFF.

Only a few counts were recorded for this clone. The chain uses TRBV6-4 and TRBJ2-1; no clear D. This CDR3 has 12 residues. V lost 3 bases and J lost 7, with 7 bases in between. Germline values: CDR1 MRHNA, CDR2 SNTAGT. The CDR3 DNA reads TGTGCCAGCAGTGAACAAATAAATGAGCAGTTCTTC. The encoded protein is CASSEQINEQFF.

V usage is TRBV5-1 and J usage is TRBJ2-7; 8 bases agree with TRBD2. CDR1 is SGHRS and CDR2 is YFSETQ in the germline V gene. The CDR3 is 17 amino acids. V gave up 0 bases and J gave up 3 bases; unmatched junction bases: 11. DNA of the CDR3: TGCGCCAGCAGCTTGGGAAGCGGGAGAATTTGGGACTACGAGCAGTACTTC. It is translated as CASSLGSGRIWDYEQYF.

This clone has a count of ten or more. V usage is TRBV20-1 and J usage is TRBJ2-3; a possible D gene is TRBD2 (6 bases). V was shortened by 6 bases and J by 5 bases, with 18 bases between the two germline ends. There are 14 residues in the CDR3. CDR1 and CDR2 (germline): DFQATT, SNEGSKA (reference sequence). This chain's CDR3 is CSAPVPGAKDTQYF. For the CDR3, the DNA is TGCAGTGCCCCTGTTCCGGGAGCAAAAGATACGCAGTATTTT.

This clone was observed at least ten times. The J gene is TRBJ1-2, the V gene TRBV5-4; D is undetermined. Trimming removed 4 bases from V and 7 bases from J, with 11 bases in between. Germline CDR1 and CDR2: SGHNT and YYREEE (reference sequence). The CDR3 is 12 residues long. CDR3 DNA: TGTGCCAGCAGCGAGAGGACGGGTGGCTACACCTTC. Its translation: CASSERTGGYTF.

V is TRBV9 and J is TRBJ2-3; D perhaps matches TRBD1 (6 bases). CDR1 and CDR2 (germline): SGDLS, YYNGEE. Trimming took 5 bases from V and 4 from J, leaving 17 bases between them. The CDR3 runs to 15 residues. CDR3 amino acids: CASSPTGYVSDTQYF. CDR3 bases: TGTGCCAGCAGTCCTACAGGGTACGTGTCAGATACGCAGTATTTT.

This clone is medium-sized by share. In the same sample, other DNA sequences code for this CDR3. This chain uses TRBV9 with TRBJ1-2, with a possible D match to TRBD1 (6 bases). Germline values: CDR1 SGDLS, CDR2 YYNGEE. Trimming cost V 2 bases and J 4 bases, with 12 bases left between them. The CDR3 contains 14 residues. CDR3 bases: TGTGCCAGCAGCGTCACCGACAGGCCCTATGGCTACACCTTC. This gives the protein CASSVTDRPYGYTF. The variable domain in full, with the rest retrieved from reference TRBV9 and TRBJ1-2, is DSGVTQTPKHLITATGQRVTLRCSPRSGDLSVYWYQQSLDQGLQFLIQYYNGEERAKGNILERFSAQQFPDLHSELNLSSLELGDSALYFCASSVTDRPYGYTFGSGTRLTVV.

The chain joins TRBV19 to TRBJ2-1, with 8 bases identical to TRBD2. Germline assignment: CDR1 LNHDA and CDR2 SQIVND (reference sequence). V was clipped by 10 bases and J by 8 bases; unmatched bases: 10. The CDR3 sequence is 13 residues long. CDR3 in DNA: TGTGCCATTATGTGCGGGAGGTGTGATGAGCAGTTCTTC. Translation gives CAIMCGRCDEQFF.